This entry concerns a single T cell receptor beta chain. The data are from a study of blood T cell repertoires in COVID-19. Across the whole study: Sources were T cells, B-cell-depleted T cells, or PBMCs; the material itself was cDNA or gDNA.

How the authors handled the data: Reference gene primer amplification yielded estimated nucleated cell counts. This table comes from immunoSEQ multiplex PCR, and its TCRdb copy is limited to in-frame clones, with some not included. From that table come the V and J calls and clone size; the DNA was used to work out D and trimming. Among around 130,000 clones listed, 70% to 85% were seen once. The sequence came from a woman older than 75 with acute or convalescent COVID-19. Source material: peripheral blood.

The DNA of the CDR3 is TGTGCCAGCTCACCCTTCAACGAGCCCAATGAGCAGTTCTTC. This sequence encodes CASSPFNEPNEQFF. The chain recombines TRBV18 with TRBJ2-1; D remains ambiguous. Trimming cost V 3 bases and J 6 bases, with 12 bases left between them. The length of the CDR3 is 14 residues. Germline CDR1 KGHSH, CDR2 LQKENI.